This TCR beta chain was captured in a study of STAT5B mutations in CD4+ large granular lymphocyte leukemia. At the level of the study: The CDR3 'QG' motif was associated with a particular HLA allele among healthy donors.

The protocol was immunoSEQ multiplex PCR, while the TCRdb copy is restricted to in-frame clones and leaves out a portion. The data hold 30,000 to 40,000 clones, with more than 60% observed a single time. The CDR3 is made up of 14 amino acids. Germline CDR1 reads KGHSH; CDR2 reads LQKENI. The ends lost 2 bases at V and 5 bases at J; junction bases unmatched: 3. Regarding this clone: The antigen remains undetermined.

Study-wide results and limits: Without putative leukemic clones, patient CD4-sorted repertoires remained more clonal than healthy CD4+ repertoires.

The specimen sequenced was CD4+ T cells from blood buffy coats. The chain joins TRBV18 to TRBJ2-5; TRBD2 aligns across 9 bases. This receptor was taken from a human donor in good health. The CDR3 nucleotides read TGTGCCAGCTCACCATACGCGGGAGGGGAGACCCAGTACTTC. Amino acid sequence: CASSPYAGGETQYF.